The rows below give T cell receptor beta chains drawn from one sample of a study of cytomegalovirus exposure and HLA in healthy donors. Clones were sequenced by immunoSEQ multiplex PCR, and TCRdb holds only the in-frame ones, with some missing. The table records some 90,000 clones, approximately 78% of them present only once. Sequencing input: PBMCs. These receptors were obtained from a man aged 40-49 years in good health and CMV-seronegative. Each CDR3 is given with its conserved first and last residue. The D gene is left open where the match is weak. Where a row states a size, it is once, few, many or the class of an expanded clone; other rows omit it.

v_gene: TRBV5-6
j_gene: TRBJ2-1
d_gene: .
abundance: .
CDR3nt: TGTGCCAGCAGCACCAGGGGAGTACACTACAATGAGCAGTTCTTC
CDR3aa: CASSTRGVHYNEQFF

v_gene: TRBV4-3
j_gene: TRBJ2-5
d_gene: .
abundance: .
CDR3nt: TGCGCCAGCAGCCAAGACCTCGGGGCTAGCGATGAGACCCAGTACTTC
CDR3aa: CASSQDLGASDETQYF

v_gene: TRBV6-6
j_gene: TRBJ2-7
d_gene: .
abundance: .
CDR3nt: TGTGCCAGCAGCGCGGGACAGTTAATCAGCGAGCAGTACTTC
CDR3aa: CASSAGQLISEQYF

v_gene: TRBV7-9
j_gene: TRBJ2-5
d_gene: .
abundance: .
CDR3nt: TGTGCCAGCTTCCCCGGTGGCGGCAAAGAGACCCAGTACTTC
CDR3aa: CASFPGGGKETQYF

v_gene: TRBV4-1
j_gene: TRBJ1-1
d_gene: TRBD1
abundance: .
CDR3nt: TGCGCCAGCAGCCCCTCTATGGGACAGGGTTATGGAGCTTTCTTT
CDR3aa: CASSPSMGQGYGAFF

v_gene: TRBV6-5
j_gene: TRBJ1-1
d_gene: .
abundance: .
CDR3nt: TGTGCCAGTTATACTAGGGCTGGAGCTGAAGCTTTCTTT
CDR3aa: CASYTRAGAEAFF

v_gene: TRBV14
j_gene: TRBJ1-3
d_gene: TRBD1
abundance: .
CDR3nt: TGTGCCAGCAGCCAAGGTGACAGGGCAGCGTCTGGAAACACCATATATTTT
CDR3aa: CASSQGDRAASGNTIYF

v_gene: TRBV9
j_gene: TRBJ2-2
d_gene: .
abundance: .
CDR3nt: TGTGCCAGCAGCGCCTACGGATCGAAAACAGGGAATAAGAACACCGGGGAGCTGTTTTTT
CDR3aa: CASSAYGSKTGNKNTGELFF

v_gene: TRBV4-1
j_gene: TRBJ2-5
d_gene: TRBD2
abundance: .
CDR3nt: TGCGCCAGCAGCCAAGGGTCTAGCGGATACCAAGAGACCCAGTACTTC
CDR3aa: CASSQGSSGYQETQYF

v_gene: TRBV7-2
j_gene: TRBJ2-1
d_gene: TRBD1
abundance: .
CDR3nt: TGTGCCAGCAGCGAAGACAGGGGTACGCACAATGAGCAGTTCTTC
CDR3aa: CASSEDRGTHNEQFF

v_gene: TRBV7-2
j_gene: TRBJ2-3
d_gene: .
abundance: few
CDR3nt: TGTGCCAGCAGCTTAACGTACTCAGATACGCAGTATTTT
CDR3aa: CASSLTYSDTQYF

v_gene: TRBV2
j_gene: TRBJ2-1
d_gene: TRBD1
abundance: .
CDR3nt: TGTGCCAGCAGAGGGGACAGTCCTAGCTCCTACAATGAGCAGTTCTTC
CDR3aa: CASRGDSPSSYNEQFF

v_gene: TRBV5-4
j_gene: TRBJ1-2
d_gene: .
abundance: .
CDR3nt: TGTGCCAGCAGCTCGGACATGGGATACTATGGCTACACCTTC
CDR3aa: CASSSDMGYYGYTF

v_gene: TRBV27
j_gene: TRBJ1-5
d_gene: .
abundance: .
CDR3nt: TGTGCCAGCAGTTTTGAGGGTGTAAATCAGCCCCAGCATTTT
CDR3aa: CASSFEGVNQPQHF

v_gene: TRBV5-5
j_gene: TRBJ2-5
d_gene: .
abundance: .
CDR3nt: TGTGCCAGCGGCCCGACTAAGACCCAGTACTTC
CDR3aa: CASGPTKTQYF

v_gene: TRBV16
j_gene: TRBJ2-7
d_gene: TRBD1
abundance: .
CDR3nt: TGTGCCAGCAGCCAATCGTTCAGGGGGATTTACGAGCAGTACTTC
CDR3aa: CASSQSFRGIYEQYF

v_gene: TRBV7-9
j_gene: TRBJ2-7
d_gene: .
abundance: .
CDR3nt: TGTGCCAGCAGCTCTTGGGGCGGAGTGGGCTCCTACGAGCAGTACTTC
CDR3aa: CASSSWGGVGSYEQYF

v_gene: TRBV4-1
j_gene: TRBJ1-2
d_gene: .
abundance: .
CDR3nt: TGCGCCAGCAGCCAAGATAGAGCTAGTGGTGTAAACTATGGCTACACCTTC
CDR3aa: CASSQDRASGVNYGYTF

v_gene: TRBV5-1
j_gene: TRBJ2-2
d_gene: .
abundance: .
CDR3nt: TGCGCCAGCAGCCCCAGGACACCGAACACCGGGGAGCTGTTTTTT
CDR3aa: CASSPRTPNTGELFF

v_gene: TRBV30
j_gene: TRBJ1-1
d_gene: TRBD1
abundance: .
CDR3nt: TGTGCCTGGAGTCACAGGGGGAACACTGAAGCTTTCTTT
CDR3aa: CAWSHRGNTEAFF

v_gene: TRBV19
j_gene: TRBJ1-5
d_gene: TRBD1
abundance: .
CDR3nt: TGTGCCAGTAGTGCGCGACAGGGGGCAACTCAGCCCCAGCATTTT
CDR3aa: CASSARQGATQPQHF

v_gene: TRBV7-8
j_gene: TRBJ2-5
d_gene: .
abundance: .
CDR3nt: TGTGCCAGCAGCGATCGACAAAAGGGGTACCAAGAGACCCAGTACTTC
CDR3aa: CASSDRQKGYQETQYF

v_gene: TRBV12-5
j_gene: TRBJ2-3
d_gene: .
abundance: .
CDR3nt: TGTGCTAGTGGTTTGGGACTACCCCAGGATACGCAGTATTTT
CDR3aa: CASGLGLPQDTQYF

v_gene: TRBV29-1
j_gene: TRBJ1-2
d_gene: TRBD1
abundance: .
CDR3nt: TGCAGCGTTGAGTTCATAGGGACAGGGTTGCATGGCTACACCTTC
CDR3aa: CSVEFIGTGLHGYTF

v_gene: TRBV27
j_gene: TRBJ2-7
d_gene: .
abundance: few
CDR3nt: TGTGCCAGCAGCGAGGGGGGGGTGGTCTACGAGCAGTACTTC
CDR3aa: CASSEGGVVYEQYF

v_gene: TRBV19
j_gene: TRBJ2-7
d_gene: TRBD1
abundance: .
CDR3nt: TGTGCCAGTAGCCCAGGACAGGGGCGATCCTACGAGCAGTACTTC
CDR3aa: CASSPGQGRSYEQYF

v_gene: TRBV4-3
j_gene: TRBJ2-1
d_gene: TRBD2
abundance: .
CDR3nt: TGCGCCAGCAGCCAAGGACTAGCGGGGGGGCATGAGCAGTTCTTC
CDR3aa: CASSQGLAGGHEQFF

v_gene: TRBV5-5
j_gene: TRBJ2-5
d_gene: TRBD2
abundance: .
CDR3nt: TGTGCCAGCAGCATTCTAGCGGGGGTTCAAGAGACCCAGTACTTC
CDR3aa: CASSILAGVQETQYF

v_gene: TRBV6-1
j_gene: TRBJ2-3
d_gene: .
abundance: .
CDR3nt: TGTGCCAGCAGTCAGAACACAGATACGCAGTATTTT
CDR3aa: CASSQNTDTQYF

v_gene: TRBV5-1
j_gene: TRBJ1-5
d_gene: .
abundance: .
CDR3nt: TGCGCCAGCAGCTTGTATGGGGAGGATTATCAGCCCCAGCATTTT
CDR3aa: CASSLYGEDYQPQHF

v_gene: TRBV10-1
j_gene: TRBJ2-7
d_gene: .
abundance: .
CDR3nt: TGCGCCAGCAGTGACCCGGCAGGCTACGAGCAGTACTTC
CDR3aa: CASSDPAGYEQYF

v_gene: TRBV9
j_gene: TRBJ1-6
d_gene: .
abundance: few
CDR3nt: TGTGCCAGCAGCGTAGATTGGCATTCACCCCTCCACTTT
CDR3aa: CASSVDWHSPLHF

v_gene: TRBV5-1
j_gene: TRBJ1-1
d_gene: TRBD1
abundance: .
CDR3nt: TGCGCCAGCAGCTTGGGCGGGACAGGGGGAATGAGCACTGAAGCTTTCTTT
CDR3aa: CASSLGGTGGMSTEAFF

v_gene: TRBV6-5
j_gene: TRBJ2-5
d_gene: .
abundance: once
CDR3nt: TGTGCCAGCAGTTACTATTTGGCATCATCAGAGACCCAGTACTTC
CDR3aa: CASSYYLASSETQYF

v_gene: TRBV5-1
j_gene: TRBJ1-4
d_gene: .
abundance: .
CDR3nt: TGCGCCAGCAGCTTGGCGGGTGAAAAACTGTTTTTT
CDR3aa: CASSLAGEKLFF

v_gene: TRBV6-1
j_gene: TRBJ1-1
d_gene: .
abundance: .
CDR3nt: TGTGCCAGCAGTGAATGGTCAGGAAACACTGAAGCTTTCTTT
CDR3aa: CASSEWSGNTEAFF

v_gene: TRBV27
j_gene: TRBJ2-2
d_gene: TRBD2
abundance: .
CDR3nt: TGTGCCAGCCAGCTAGCGGGGGGTCGCGTCACCGGGGAGCTGTTTTTT
CDR3aa: CASQLAGGRVTGELFF

v_gene: TRBV5-4
j_gene: TRBJ2-1
d_gene: .
abundance: .
CDR3nt: TGTGCCAGCACCTTCCAGGGGACCCGCTCCTACAATGAGCAGTTCTTC
CDR3aa: CASTFQGTRSYNEQFF

v_gene: TRBV25-1
j_gene: TRBJ2-3
d_gene: .
abundance: .
CDR3nt: TGTGCCAGCAGTGAATTACAGGGACGTCGGGATACGCAGTATTTT
CDR3aa: CASSELQGRRDTQYF